The source of this T cell receptor beta chain is a study of cytotoxic CD8 clonotypes in ibrutinib-treated CLL. The study, taken as a whole, reports: Starting clonality was above that of age-matched healthy donors and tracked circulating CD8+ T-cell counts.

Measured with immunoSEQ multiplex PCR; TCRdb has only the in-frame clones, and not every one. The sample lists 250,000 to 350,000 clones; about 72% were seen once. Note on this clone: The antigen remains unidentified.

CDR1 is MGHDK and CDR2 is SYGVNS in the germline V gene. With 2 bases removed from V and 2 bases from J, the gap between germline ends came to 10 bases. CDR3 length: 14 residues. The specimen comprised PBMCs, sampled at disease progression, from a patient treated with ibrutinib. The rearrangement links TRBV25-1 to TRBJ2-7; D possibly matches TRBD1 or TRBD2 (6 bases each). This clonotype was sampled from a human donor with chronic lymphocytic leukemia. CDR3 sequence (DNA): TGTGCCAGCAGTGAAATGGGGGGCCCCTACGAGCAGTACTTC. It translates to CASSEMGGPYEQYF.